What follows describes a single TCR beta chain. Using the 5' RACE reads, TCRdb records one entry per CDR3 protein without DNA. The sample totals about half a million distinct CDR3 sequences. This record comes from a study of T cells expressing NK-cell markers. CDR3 length: 15 amino acids. CDR1 and CDR2 from the germline V gene are WSHSY and SAAADI. The sequence was collected from a woman in her 50s in good health. Sequenced sample: blood T cells: a sorted CD56 or NKG2C T cell subset, CD4+ or CD8+ T cells, or bulk PBMC T cells (not recorded which). J is TRBJ2-2 and V is TRBV10-2; the TCRdb call, TRBD2, lacks DNA for checking. The CDR3 sequence is CATKSGSGYPGELFF.